The present TCR beta chain was sequenced within a study of regulatory T cells in long-lasting Graves disease. Building of the TCR beta libraries involved iRepertoire HTBI primers and Arm-PCR of CDR3 regions. From the multiplex PCR reads, TCRdb called clonotypes with MiXCR, one entry per CDR3 protein. The sample carries hundreds of thousands of distinct CDR3 sequences, 21% recorded once. Germline V gene sequence: CDR1 SGHRS, CDR2 YFSETQ. The V and J ends lost 2 bases and 5 bases respectively, with 17 bases between them. There are 15 residues in the CDR3. Time point defined: persistent/refractory GD, antithyroid drugs over 5 years with positive TRAb. After RNA was extracted from PBMCs, the TCR library was made from it.

Sequencing used peripheral blood mononuclear cells (PBMCs), obtained when the disease was refractory, from a patient treated with antithyroid drugs. The chain links TRBV5-1 to TRBJ2-7; D is perhaps TRBD2 (6 bases). The TCR sequence derives from a female donor with Graves disease. The CDR3 reads CASSFRSSAADEQYF. CDR3 DNA: TGCGCCAGCAGCTTCCGTTCTAGCGCCGCCGACGAGCAGTACTTC.